The rows below give T cell receptor beta chains drawn from one sample of a study of T-cell memory formation after mild COVID-19. MiXCR, run by TCRdb on the 5' RACE reads, gives a single entry per CDR3 protein. The sample has about 200,000 distinct CDR3 sequences; more than 8% are singletons. Material for sequencing was PBMCs or a T cell subset sorted from them (not recorded which). The receptors shown here come from a man younger than 30 who had mild COVID-19 (a few samples of this study predate the infection). Cell type and time point are not known. Both conserved end residues are part of each CDR3. D genes are given only for firm matches. Expanded clones are given a class, and other clones once, few, many or no size at all.

cdr3_aa j_call clone_size v_call d_call
CASRETGQYNEQFF TRBJ2-1 few TRBV12-3/TRBV12-4 TRBD1
CASSSGQFSPLHF TRBJ1-6 few TRBV5-6 NA
CASSPLSSSPEAFF TRBJ1-1 NA TRBV18 NA
CATQGSYSNQPQHF TRBJ1-5 NA TRBV6-1 NA
CASSVAAAEATEAFF TRBJ1-1 NA TRBV9 NA
CASRTMGSGNQPQNF TRBJ1-5 NA TRBV28 NA
CASSRSGGPSYEQYF TRBJ2-7 few TRBV6-5 TRBD2
CASSVRGDQETQYF TRBJ2-5 few TRBV9 NA
CASSYGVTGKNIQYF TRBJ2-4 NA TRBV6-5 NA
CSASRARASTEAFF TRBJ1-1 many TRBV20-1 NA
CASSLNLGDEQFF TRBJ2-1 many TRBV7-7 NA
CASSPPGGNTEAFF TRBJ1-1 few TRBV6-5 NA
CASSLSQGAVETQYF TRBJ2-5 NA TRBV7-2 TRBD1
CSARSGAVSSYEQYF TRBJ2-7 many TRBV20-1 NA
CASSPWGGGETQYF TRBJ2-5 NA TRBV6-2/TRBV6-3 NA
CSAAGRDEQFF TRBJ2-1 NA TRBV20-1 NA
CASSLETPQETQYF TRBJ2-5 NA TRBV12-3/TRBV12-4 NA
CASSQTSQAGWGRDTQYF TRBJ2-3 few TRBV5-5 NA
CASSAGTEAAFF TRBJ1-1 few TRBV10-2 TRBD1
CASSQLGQGTDTQYF TRBJ2-3 NA TRBV5-6 TRBD1
CASSLDPGQGNYGYTF TRBJ1-2 few TRBV5-1 TRBD1
CASSLNVAGYNEQFF TRBJ2-1 many TRBV5-1 TRBD2
CASSYIRNGELFF TRBJ2-2 NA TRBV6-5 NA
CASSESYRGTEAFF TRBJ1-1 NA TRBV25-1 TRBD1
CDSSVYGSMTTEAFF TRBJ1-1 NA TRBV2 NA
CASSLFDSGGLGTEAFF TRBJ1-1 NA TRBV7-9 NA
CSARRQTSTDTQYF TRBJ2-3 NA TRBV20-1 NA
CASSQRTGSYGYTF TRBJ1-2 NA TRBV3-1 TRBD1
CASSQDGTGLPLHF TRBJ1-6 once TRBV4-1 NA
CSRSQGSNQPQHF TRBJ1-5 few TRBV20-1 NA
CASSLVTGHGEQYF TRBJ2-7 few TRBV5-4 NA
CASRRAGLTDFNTEAFF TRBJ1-1 few TRBV5-6 NA
CASSPWGGQPQHF TRBJ1-5 NA TRBV6-2/TRBV6-3 NA
CASSLARTEDTQYF TRBJ2-3 many TRBV7-2 NA
CAWSGQAGNEQFF TRBJ2-1 NA TRBV30 NA
CASSFLQGGGTQYF TRBJ2-3 few TRBV28 NA
CASSLAGAVDTEAFF TRBJ1-1 few TRBV5-1 NA
CASSLPPGSGANVLTF TRBJ2-6 few TRBV28 NA
CASSQGQGRGSNQPQHF TRBJ1-5 few TRBV4-1 TRBD1
CASSSQGNTIYF TRBJ1-3 few TRBV7-2 NA
CASMAGTGKTEAFF TRBJ1-1 few TRBV19 TRBD1
CSAMGLAATDTQYF TRBJ2-3 few TRBV20-1 TRBD2
CASSIYRGQLYEQYF TRBJ2-7 many TRBV19 TRBD1
CASSVGWDTQYF TRBJ2-3 NA TRBV9 NA
CASSLAFPVTDTQYF TRBJ2-3 few TRBV7-2 NA
CASSVGTEYNEQFF TRBJ2-1 few TRBV2 TRBD1
CSGRDSLNEKLFF TRBJ1-4 NA TRBV20-1 TRBD1
CASKTEGNEQFF TRBJ2-1 NA TRBV2 NA
CASSLVSGDQETQYF TRBJ2-5 NA TRBV11-1 NA
CAIRWDVNEKLFF TRBJ1-4 few TRBV10-3 NA
CASSHGTYDEQFF TRBJ2-1 few TRBV3-1 NA
CASTGGWNQPQHF TRBJ1-5 NA TRBV19 TRBD1
CASSLGLGSTDTQYF TRBJ2-3 few TRBV11-3 NA
CSAREAGRATETQYF TRBJ2-5 many TRBV20-1 TRBD2